The next 27 T cell receptor beta chains were all read from a single sample in a study of CD8+CD57+ T cells in acquired aplastic anemia. TCR beta VDJ and CDR3 profiling used genomic DNA as template. In TCRdb, the reads were re-called with MiXCR into one record per CDR3 protein. This repertoire shows about 58,000 distinct CDR3 sequences, about 56% found once; its top ten account for less than 20%. Only patients with CD8+CD57+ cell expansion on flow cytometry were chosen for sequencing. The sequenced material came from sorted CD4+, CD8+, or CD8+CD57+ T cells (not recorded which) from PBMCs. The receptors here all came from a human donor with aplastic anemia.

The CDR3 region is CASSLPTGNYGYTF. The DNA for the CDR3 is TGTGCCAGCAGCTTACCCACAGGGAACTATGGCTACACCTTC. The chain joins TRBV7-2 to TRBJ1-2, with a possible D match to TRBD1 (6 bases). CDR1 is SGHTA, CDR2 FQGNSA, per germline. The CDR3 contains 14 residues. V was cut by 2 bases and J by 2 bases, with 9 bases left in between.

This clonotype was seen many times. The chain is built from TRBV9 and TRBJ1-1; the D gene is possibly TRBD1 (6 bases). The germline gives CDR1 SGDLS, CDR2 YYNGEE. This CDR3 contains 12 residues. V was trimmed by 3 bases and J by 8 bases, leaving 11 bases between them. The DNA for the CDR3 is TGTGCCAGCAGCGATCGGACAGAAGAAGCTTTCTTT. Its protein is CASSDRTEEAFF. The entire variable domain, with the rest obtained from reference TRBV9 and TRBJ1-1, is as follows: DSGVTQTPKHLITATGQRVTLRCSPRSGDLSVYWYQQSLDQGLQFLIQYYNGEERAKGNILERFSAQQFPDLHSELNLSSLELGDSALYFCASSDRTEEAFFGQGTRLTVV.

This rearrangement joins TRBV6-1 to TRBJ1-2; 8 positions agree with TRBD1. This CDR3 contains 12 residues. Germline assignment: CDR1 MNHNS and CDR2 SASEGT. After removal of 11 bases from V and 7 bases from J, the junction contained 9 bases not matched to a gene. CDR3 nucleotide sequence: TGTGCCGGAAATCAGGGGGCTGTTGGCTACACCTTC. It specifies CAGNQGAVGYTF.

V is TRBV19 and J is TRBJ2-7; 7 nucleotides align to TRBD1. The ends lost 4 bases at V and 3 bases at J; junction bases unmatched: 3. This CDR3 is built from 13 residues. Germline V gene data show CDR1 as LNHDA and CDR2 as SQIVND (reference sequence). The CDR3 DNA follows: TGTGCCAGTAGTACCCGACAGGGCTACGAGCAGTACTTC. It encodes CASSTRQGYEQYF.

Relative to its sample, this clonotype is medium-sized. The chain carries TRBV20-1 and TRBJ2-1; D is ambiguous. Germline V gives CDR1 DFQATT, CDR2 SNEGSKA (reference sequence). V was shortened by 5 bases and J by 6 bases, with 8 bases between the two germline ends. This CDR3 has 11 amino acids. DNA of the CDR3: TGCAGTGCTTCTCGCGGCAATGAGCAGTTCTTC. Protein product: CSASRGNEQFF.

This rearrangement joins TRBV25-1 to TRBJ2-7; TRBD2 matches at 9 bases. Germline V CDR1 and CDR2: MGHDK, SYGVNS. J lost 0 bases, V lost 6 bases, and 6 bases had no gene match. The CDR3 has 15 amino acids. CDR3 protein: CASSRLAESSYEQYF. The CDR3 DNA follows: TGTGCCAGCAGCCGACTAGCGGAGAGCTCCTACGAGCAGTACTTC.

V is TRBV4-1 and J is TRBJ1-4; D is perhaps TRBD1 (5 bases). The length of the CDR3 is 14 residues. Looked up from germline, CDR1 is MGHRA and CDR2 is YSYEKL. Trimming took off 4 bases at V and 3 bases at J, with 9 bases between the two ends. CDR3 sequence (DNA): TGCGCCAGCAGCCCAGGGACGGCTAATGAAAAACTGTTTTTT. Its protein is CASSPGTANEKLFF.

This clonotype appeared many times. The chain combines TRBV20-1 with TRBJ2-2, with D uncertain. The germline V gene encodes CDR1 DFQATT and CDR2 SNEGSKA (reference sequence). V dropped 3 bases and J dropped 3 bases, with 11 bases sitting between them. The CDR3 length is 14 residues. The CDR3 loop reads CSARAEWDTGELFF. DNA for the CDR3: TGCAGTGCTAGGGCCGAGTGGGACACCGGGGAGCTGTTTTTT.

The chain couples TRBV2 to TRBJ2-1, with TRBD2 matching 10 bases. The V and J ends lost 3 bases and 15 bases, in that order; junction bases with no gene match: 5. Germline V gene sequence: CDR1 SNHLY, CDR2 FYNNEI. The CDR3 is 12 residues long. The CDR3 sequence: CASSDQREGGFF. The CDR3 nucleotides read TGTGCCAGCAGTGACCAGCGGGAGGGAGGGTTCTTC.

A remark on this clonotype: A junction boundary mismatches the germline segment, possibly from a read error. This CDR3 reads CTSSLAASIADTQYF. The CDR3 DNA sequence: TGTACCAGCAGCTTAGCGGCTAGCATAGCAGATACGCAGTATTTT. This chain links TRBV7-6 with TRBJ2-3; tentative D call: TRBD2 (6 bases). The CDR3 runs to 15 residues. Germline CDR1 and CDR2: SGHVS and FNYEAQ.

The chain employs TRBV20-1 and TRBJ2-5; D remains ambiguous. Per the germline V gene, CDR1 is DFQATT and CDR2 is SNEGSKA (reference sequence). The CDR3 contains 10 residues. The V end lost 3 bases, the J end lost 5 bases, and 4 bases lay between the germline ends. The CDR3 coding sequence is TGCAGTGCTAGGTGGGAGACCCAGTACTTC. It yields the protein CSARWETQYF.

This clonotype was counted many times. J is TRBJ2-7 and V is TRBV6-2 or TRBV6-3; no firm D call. CDR3 length: 11 residues. CDR1 is MNHEY and CDR2 is SVGEGT in the germline V gene. Trimming cost V 6 bases and J 4 bases, with 7 bases left between them. The CDR3 here is CASSPNYEQYF. The DNA for the CDR3 is TGTGCCAGCAGCCCGAATTACGAGCAGTACTTC.

Only one count was recorded for this clonotype. The rearrangement links TRBV19 to TRBJ1-6; D gene ambiguous. Per the germline V gene, CDR1 is LNHDA and CDR2 is SQIVND (reference sequence). This CDR3 region has 17 residues. Trimming stripped 4 bases from V and 1 base from J, with 14 bases between. CDR3 protein: CASSTRRSRSYNSPLHF. The CDR3 DNA reads TGTGCCAGTAGTACCCGACGGAGTAGGTCCTATAATTCACCCCTCCACTTT. Together with reference TRBV19 and TRBJ1-6, the CDR3 gives the full variable domain: DGGITQSPKYLFRKEGQNVTLSCEQNLNHDAMYWYRQDPGQGLRLIYYSQIVNDFQKGDIAEGYSVSREKKESFPLTVTSAQKNPTAFYLCASSTRRSRSYNSPLHFGNGTRLTVT.

The chain joins TRBV29-1 to TRBJ2-5, with TRBD1 matching over 9 bases. This CDR3 is 15 amino acids long. Trimming removed 4 bases from V and 3 bases from J; junction bases left unmatched: 9. CDR1 is SQVTM and CDR2 is ANQGSEA in the germline V gene. The CDR3 DNA sequence: TGCAGCGTTGGGTCGTTTGGGACAGGGAAAGAGACCCAGTACTTC. This sequence encodes CSVGSFGTGKETQYF.

This rearrangement joins TRBV7-8 to TRBJ1-1; no clear D. There are 13 residues in the CDR3. V lost 4 bases, J lost 1 base, and 7 bases lay in between. From germline, CDR1 is SGHVS and CDR2 FQNEAQ. CDR3 nucleotides: TGTGCCAGCAGCTCGGGTCAGAACACTGAAGCTTTCTTT. It translates to CASSSGQNTEAFF.

This clonotype was found many times. The chain joins TRBV6-2 or TRBV6-3 to TRBJ2-1; D is ambiguous. Germline loops: CDR1 MNHEY, CDR2 SVGEGT. CDR3 length: 11 amino acids. With 8 bases removed from V and 7 bases from J, the gap between germline ends came to 9 bases. The CDR3 DNA is TGTGCCAGCCGGGCTGGGAATGAGCAGTTCTTC. Translated, it gives CASRAGNEQFF.

CDR3 amino acids: CAISVGPNTGELFF. The DNA of the CDR3 is TGTGCCATCAGCGTAGGACCCAACACCGGGGAGCTGTTTTTT. The V and J genes are TRBV10-3 and TRBJ2-2, with no clear D. The CDR3 sequence is 14 residues long. V was shortened by 6 bases and J by 2 bases, with 10 bases between the two germline ends. Germline V gene data show CDR1 as ENHRY and CDR2 as SYGVKD.

Comments on this clonotype: The junction differs from germline at one of its ends, possibly a read error. The rearrangement uses TRBV25-1 and TRBJ2-7; 8 positions agree with TRBD1. Germline CDR1 MGHDK, CDR2 SYGVNS. The CDR3 has 14 amino acids. The DNA of the CDR3 is TGCGCCAGCAGCCAATCTGGACAGGGCGGCGAGCAGTACTTC. As protein: CASSQSGQGGEQYF.

This rearrangement joins TRBV20-1 to TRBJ2-1; D is perhaps TRBD2 (7 bases). In germline, CDR1 is DFQATT, CDR2 SNEGSKA (reference sequence). CDR3 size: 14 residues. The V end lost 6 bases, the J end lost 0 bases, and 12 bases lay between the germline ends. This CDR3 reads CSAGGGLSYNEQFF. As DNA, the CDR3 is TGCAGTGCGGGGGGGGGCCTCTCCTACAATGAGCAGTTCTTC.

At least ten counts were recorded for this clonotype. The chain uses TRBV29-1 and TRBJ2-1; D unclear. Germline assignment: CDR1 SQVTM and CDR2 ANQGSEA. The V end lost 5 bases, the J end lost 0 bases, and 5 bases lay between the germline ends. The CDR3 is made up of 12 amino acids. CDR3 residues: CSVSGSYNEQFF. The CDR3 DNA follows: TGCAGCGTTTCAGGCTCCTACAATGAGCAGTTCTTC.

As to this clonotype: One junction end disagrees with the germline gene, perhaps due to a read error. The chain carries TRBV7-9 and TRBJ2-1; D remains unclear. Germline V lookup: CDR1 SEHNR, CDR2 FQNEAQ (reference sequence). The CDR3 is 13 residues long. Here the CDR3 DNA reads TGTGCCAGCAGCTTCGACTTAAGCAATGGGCAGCTCTTC. As protein: CASSFDLSNGQLF.

The CDR3 DNA is TGTGCCAGCAGCCGAAAGACAGGACCCTACGAGCAGTACTTC. Its translation: CASSRKTGPYEQYF. The V gene is TRBV14, the J gene TRBJ2-7; a weak D match, TRBD1 (6 bases). CDR1 and CDR2 from the germline V gene are SGHDN and FVKESK. V was pared by 4 bases and J by 2 bases, with 12 bases between. The CDR3 sequence is 14 residues long.

This chain joins TRBV7-6 and TRBJ2-7; the match to TRBD1 covers 9 bases. V dropped 5 bases and J dropped 3; count of bases not matched to a gene: 8. The germline gives CDR1 SGHVS, CDR2 FNYEAQ. The CDR3 extends over 15 amino acids. DNA of the CDR3: TGTGCCAGCAGCCCGGGACAGGGTGGCAACTACGAGCAGTACTTC. Its protein product is CASSPGQGGNYEQYF.

This clonotype was observed once. The gene calls are TRBV20-1 and TRBJ1-6; D perhaps matches TRBD1 (5 bases). With 0 bases removed from V and 10 bases from J, the gap between germline ends came to 13 bases. This CDR3 region has 14 residues. The germline gives CDR1 DFQATT, CDR2 SNEGSKA (reference sequence). The CDR3: CSAREARVDSPLHF. The CDR3 DNA sequence: TGCAGTGCTAGAGAAGCCAGGGTTGACTCACCCCTCCACTTT.

In DNA, the CDR3 is TGTGCCACCAGCAGAGGGGGGTTCGAGGGGTCACCCCTCCACTTT. This gives the protein CATSRGGFEGSPLHF. The chain links TRBV15 to TRBJ1-6; weak D call: TRBD1 (5 bases). Germline CDR1 reads LNHNV; CDR2 reads YYDKDF (reference sequence). V gave up 1 base and J gave up 10 bases, with 14 bases separating them. This CDR3 has 15 residues.

The V gene is TRBV15, the J gene TRBJ2-5, with 7 positions matching TRBD1. Germline V gives CDR1 LNHNV, CDR2 YYDKDF (reference sequence). The CDR3 is made up of 14 amino acids. J lost 4 bases, V lost 6 bases, and 8 bases had no gene match. The CDR3 DNA reads TGTGCCACCAGGGGGATAGGGGGCCGAGAGACCCAGTACTTC. Encoded protein: CATRGIGGRETQYF.

The sample holds a few counts of this clonotype. The CDR3 DNA follows: TGCAGCGTTGAAGTTGCTACTTGGGGTAATGAGCAGTTCTTC. This encodes CSVEVATWGNEQFF. This chain connects TRBV29-1 to TRBJ2-1; no firm D call. Trimming removed 1 base from V and 7 bases from J, with 14 bases in between. The CDR3 runs 14 residues. The germline gives CDR1 SQVTM, CDR2 ANQGSEA.